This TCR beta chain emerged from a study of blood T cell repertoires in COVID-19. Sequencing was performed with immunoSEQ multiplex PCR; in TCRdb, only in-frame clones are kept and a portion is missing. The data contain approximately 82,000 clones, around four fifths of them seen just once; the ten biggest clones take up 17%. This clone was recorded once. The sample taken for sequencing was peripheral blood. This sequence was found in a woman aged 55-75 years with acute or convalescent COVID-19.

CDR3 DNA sequence: TGTGCCAGCAGCGAGGACAGGTTGAACACTGAAGCTTTCTTT. Amino acids: CASSEDRLNTEAFF. The chain links TRBV11-1 to TRBJ1-1, with 7 bases fitting TRBD1. The V segment lost 5 bases and the J segment 0 bases; nucleotides outside the gene matches: 3. The CDR3 is made up of 14 amino acids. From germline, CDR1 is SGHAT and CDR2 FQDESV (reference sequence).